These T cell receptor beta chains were read from a single sample in a study of cytomegalovirus exposure and HLA in healthy donors. The data were produced by immunoSEQ multiplex PCR, yet TCRdb's version contains in-frame clones alone and is incomplete. The sample includes 200,000 to 300,000 clones, approximately 84% of them seen just once. The specimen sequenced was PBMCs. The source is a woman aged 30 to 39 in good health and CMV-seropositive. The CDR3 runs from the conserved cysteine through the conserved F or W. Clone size is not always given. Where it is, it says once, few, many or a class for expanded clones.

V	size	J	CDR3
TRBV6-1	NA	TRBJ2-3	CASSEARGFLAGQADTQYF
TRBV7-9	NA	TRBJ2-1	CASSLAYSGAGYNEQFF
TRBV6-6	NA	TRBJ2-7	CASSYSGDYEQYF
TRBV5-4	NA	TRBJ2-7	CASSTGTLSYEQYF
TRBV6-5	NA	TRBJ2-7	CASRPTGSVSYEQYF
TRBV6-4	once	TRBJ2-1	CASSDSIWREQFF
TRBV27	few	TRBJ2-1	CASSPTSGRLHNEQFF
TRBV14	NA	TRBJ2-7	CASSPLLAGTGEQYF
TRBV28	NA	TRBJ2-6	CASSHRSSGANVLTF
TRBV5-1	once	TRBJ2-2	CASSLYGQTNTGELFF
TRBV6-1	NA	TRBJ2-3	CASSETLLGHTGTDTQYF
TRBV6-5	NA	TRBJ1-1	CASSPLSRSTEAFF
TRBV9	NA	TRBJ2-2	CASSVGWGEQITGELFF
TRBV4-1	few	TRBJ1-2	CASSQGRARGSYGYTF
TRBV2	NA	TRBJ2-1	CARSPEVVYNEQFF
TRBV2	NA	TRBJ1-1	CASRSWPEAFF
TRBV27	NA	TRBJ1-5	CASTPTGTGGRQPQHF
TRBV2	NA	TRBJ2-1	CASRLAGVNEQFF
TRBV5-1	NA	TRBJ1-2	CASGPGDREVYGYTF
TRBV2	NA	TRBJ2-5	CASSQGERETQYF
TRBV7-9	NA	TRBJ2-7	CASSSVGAAGPLYSYEQYF
TRBV25-1	few	TRBJ2-6	CASGGTPEANVLTF
TRBV5-1	NA	TRBJ2-7	CASSLAGASYEQYF
TRBV9	NA	TRBJ2-7	CASSAPAGGGYEQYF
TRBV10-3	many	TRBJ2-1	CAISGGISYNEQFF
TRBV10-1	NA	TRBJ2-1	CASSEASGRAGSYNEQFF
TRBV6-5	NA	TRBJ2-7	CASSTTSGAYEQYF
TRBV2	NA	TRBJ1-4	CASTGQPGEKLFF
TRBV6-6	NA	TRBJ1-1	CASNRQGRGTEAFF
TRBV2	NA	TRBJ2-6	CASNDGIRTGANVLTF
TRBV6-5	NA	TRBJ2-7	CASSYSRQGFYEQYF
TRBV30	NA	TRBJ2-1	CAWTPLGTWNEQFF
TRBV11-3	NA	TRBJ1-1	CASSSREGTEAFF
TRBV27	NA	TRBJ2-5	CASSLMGGLETQYF
TRBV6-1	NA	TRBJ2-7	CASSEWVAGAYEQYF
TRBV5-1	NA	TRBJ2-4	CASSEQDRGGAKNIQYF
TRBV10-3	NA	TRBJ2-1	CAISPSGSSYNEQFF
TRBV7-9	NA	TRBJ2-7	CASSAFRDRVLYEQYF
TRBV28	NA	TRBJ1-1	CASISGARDAFF
TRBV7-2	NA	TRBJ2-7	CASSGLAGTEQYF
TRBV4-1	NA	TRBJ1-3	CASSQVAVPGNTIYF
TRBV7-9	NA	TRBJ1-3	CASSFLTGSGNTIYF
TRBV27	NA	TRBJ2-2	CASSLYPRTGELFF
TRBV4-1	NA	TRBJ2-7	CASSQGQATDYEQYF
TRBV27	NA	TRBJ2-7	CASSLLAGVGHEQYF
TRBV6-1	NA	TRBJ2-1	CASSEMAGGTGEQFF
TRBV6-6	NA	TRBJ2-1	CASSYGQLNEQFF
TRBV29-1	NA	TRBJ1-2	CSVDRGPLYGYTF
TRBV2	NA	TRBJ2-7	CASNFPGGTAEQYF
TRBV29-1	NA	TRBJ2-7	CSVRQGGNEQYF
TRBV5-1	NA	TRBJ2-2	CASSLEAGNGELFF
TRBV5-4	NA	TRBJ2-7	CASRSGLASYEQYF
TRBV13	NA	TRBJ2-6	CASSLRGSGANVLTF
TRBV5-1	once	TRBJ1-2	CASSSGGGYTF
TRBV19	NA	TRBJ2-7	CASSIQGSYEQYF
TRBV28	NA	TRBJ1-2	CASSPSGAGYGYTF
TRBV5-1	NA	TRBJ2-7	CASSLLSGSTYEQYF